This record concerns one T cell receptor (beta chain) sequence. This entry is derived from a study of blood T cell repertoires in COVID-19. Background on the study: PBMCs, B-cell-depleted T cells, or T cells were the source of the cDNA or gDNA that made up the material.

The protocol was immunoSEQ multiplex PCR, while the TCRdb copy is restricted to in-frame clones and leaves out a portion. The profile shows 68,000 or so clones, 75% to 90% of them singletons. V shed 1 base and J shed 3 bases, with 9 bases lying between them. Germline V gene lookup returns CDR1 SGHAT and CDR2 FQNNGV. The CDR3 is made up of 14 amino acids. The genes are TRBV11-2 and TRBJ1-1; the D gene is possibly TRBD1 (6 bases). The source of this sequence is a man aged 45-65 years with acute or convalescent COVID-19. Sequenced: peripheral blood. The CDR3 sequence: CASSLGGGHTEAFF. The CDR3 DNA reads as TGTGCCAGCAGCTTAGGGGGGGGGCACACTGAAGCTTTCTTT.